These 20 T cell receptor beta chains originate from one sample sequenced in a study of blood T cells in healthy people across ages. Through a sample-barcoded 5' primer and a J-beta primer mix, a second PCR was run for about 6 to 12 cycles. TCRdb reprocessed the 5' RACE reads via MiXCR and lists one record per CDR3 protein. In the table there are more than 800,000 distinct CDR3 sequences, under 45% of which are singletons. The sample was blood. The receptor source for this set is a woman aged 60-75 years in good health.

With respect to this clonotype: One junction end does not reproduce the germline sequence, and a read error may be involved. The chain recombines TRBV9 with TRBJ2-1; D possibly corresponds to TRBD2 (7 bases). The CDR3 runs 14 residues. The germline CDR1 and CDR2 sequences are SGDLS and YYNGEE. The CDR3 region has the DNA TGTACCAGCAGCGTAGGGGGGGCCTACAAGGAGCAGTTCTTC. Its protein is CTSSVGGAYKEQFF.

The genes are TRBV10-2 and TRBJ2-7; the D call may be TRBD1 or TRBD2 (6 bases each). V dropped 0 bases and J dropped 4 bases, with 13 bases sitting between them. CDR3 length equals 15 residues. Looked up from germline, CDR1 is WSHSY and CDR2 is SAAADI. CDR3 sequence (DNA): TGCGCCAGCAGTGAGTCCTCCGGGGGCGCGTACGAGCAGTACTTC. Its protein is CASSESSGGAYEQYF.

The chain links TRBV12-3 or TRBV12-4 to TRBJ2-1, with 9 bases lining up with TRBD1. The CDR3 runs to 13 residues. J gave up 8 bases and V 5 bases, and 4 bases lay outside the gene matches. The CDR3 sequence: CASSLGQGDEQFF. The CDR3 coding sequence is TGTGCCAGCAGTCTGGGACAGGGAGATGAGCAGTTCTTC.

This clonotype was counted a few times. The rearrangement uses TRBV7-9 and TRBJ2-4; the match to TRBD2 covers 13 bases. The V gene's germline CDR1 is SEHNR and CDR2 FQNEAQ (reference sequence). V lost 5 bases to trimming and J lost 5 bases; unmatched junction nucleotides: 6. The CDR3 runs to 16 residues. The CDR3 DNA follows: TGTGCCAGCAGCCTCGGACTAGCGGGAGCTGAAAACATTCAGTACTTC. Protein: CASSLGLAGAENIQYF.

The V and J genes are TRBV5-1 and TRBJ2-5; D could derive from TRBD1 or TRBD2 (5 bases each). The CDR3 sequence is 16 residues long. The germline gives CDR1 SGHRS, CDR2 YFSETQ. With 0 bases removed from V and 4 bases from J, the gap between germline ends came to 16 bases. The CDR3 spells CASSLGQGGRGETQYF. CDR3 DNA: TGCGCCAGCAGCTTGGGTCAGGGCGGACGGGGAGAGACCCAGTACTTC.

Points on this clonotype: A read error may produce the germline difference seen at one junction end. The genes are TRBV20-1 and TRBJ2-2, with 9 bases that match TRBD2. The CDR3 totals 15 residues. Per the germline V gene, CDR1 is DFQATT and CDR2 is SNEGSKA (reference sequence). This CDR3 is CSAGVGLAKTGELFF. DNA of the CDR3: TGCAGTGCGGGCGTCGGACTAGCGAAGACCGGGGAGCTGTTTTTT.

The chain is built from TRBV6-2 or TRBV6-3 and TRBJ2-3, with 7 bases matching TRBD2. This CDR3 has 13 residues. CDR1 is MNHEY, CDR2 SVGEGT, per germline. With V trimmed by 10 bases and J by 2 bases, 6 bases remained unmatched. CDR3 in amino acids: CATRLALTDTQYF. CDR3 coding DNA: TGTGCCACCCGACTAGCCCTCACAGATACGCAGTATTTT.

The chain has TRBV5-1 and TRBJ1-1; TRBD1 matches 12 bases. J gave up 6 bases and V 3 bases, and 9 bases lay outside the gene matches. The CDR3 spans 16 residues. CDR1 SGHRS and CDR2 YFSETQ come from the germline V gene. CDR3 amino acids: CASSSMGQGASAEAFF. CDR3 DNA: TGCGCCAGCAGCTCGATGGGACAGGGGGCTAGTGCTGAAGCTTTCTTT.

The V call is TRBV4-2, the J call TRBJ2-7; 12 nucleotides align to TRBD2. The germline gives CDR1 LGHNA, CDR2 YNFKEQ. The CDR3 has 18 residues. V lost 1 base to trimming and J lost 0 bases; unmatched junction nucleotides: 7. CDR3: CASSQGGLAGYSSYEQYF. The CDR3 nucleotides read TGTGCCAGCAGCCAAGGGGGACTAGCGGGCTATAGCTCCTACGAGCAGTACTTC.

CDR3 DNA: TGCGCCAGCAGCTTGCGGGGCAGTGACTATGGCTACACCTTC. Translated, it gives CASSLRGSDYGYTF. The gene calls are TRBV5-1 and TRBJ1-2; D may be TRBD1 (5 bases). V was pared by 1 base and J by 3 bases, with 10 bases between. Looked up from germline, CDR1 is SGHRS and CDR2 is YFSETQ. This CDR3 region has 14 residues. Full variable domain (outside the CDR3, taken from reference TRBV5-1 and TRBJ1-2): KAGVTQTPRYLIKTRGQQVTLSCSPISGHRSVSWYQQTPGQGLQFLFEYFSETQRNKGNFPGRFSGRQFSNSRSEMNVSTLELGDSALYLCASSLRGSDYGYTFGSGTRLTVV.

The CDR3 nucleotides read TGTGCCACCAGCAGAGTAGTAGGGGGGACCGGGTACGAGCAGTACTTC. This encodes CATSRVVGGTGYEQYF. This sequence joins TRBV15 and TRBJ2-7, with D tentatively TRBD1 or TRBD2 (6 bases each). Germline lookup yields CDR1 LNHNV and CDR2 YYDKDF (reference sequence). The CDR3 totals 16 residues. Between the trimmed V and J ends, which lost 1 base and 4 bases, there was a span of 17 bases.

The chain uses TRBV20-1 and TRBJ2-1, with TRBD1 matching 8 bases. The germline V gene encodes CDR1 DFQATT and CDR2 SNEGSKA (reference sequence). The CDR3 spans 15 residues. The V and J ends lost 2 bases and 5 bases, in that order; junction bases with no gene match: 8. DNA of the CDR3: TGCAGTGCTAGATCCCGGACAGGGTTCAACAATGAGCAGTTCTTC. It is translated as CSARSRTGFNNEQFF.

J is TRBJ2-5 and V is TRBV25-1, with 9 bases that match TRBD1. The end of the DNA is better explained by TRBJ2-7, so the J call may be wrong. CDR3 length: 13 amino acids. Germline lookup yields CDR1 MGHDK and CDR2 SYGVNS. CDR3 protein: CASRRTGEGEQYF. The CDR3 bases are TGTGCCAGCAGAAGGACAGGGGAAGGCGAGCAGTACTTC.

This clonotype was observed a handful of times. The rearrangement uses TRBV18 and TRBJ2-4; possibly TRBD2 for D (6 bases). V was trimmed by 5 bases and J by 4 bases, leaving 15 bases between them. The germline CDR1 and CDR2 sequences are KGHSH and LQKENI. This CDR3 has 15 amino acids. The CDR3 region has the DNA TGTGCCAGCTCAGCGGCGGGGTCGCGAAAAAACATTCAGTACTTC. This sequence encodes CASSAAGSRKNIQYF.

Turning to this clonotype: A much larger clone lies one base from this, so it may be a read error. This chain connects TRBV25-1 to TRBJ2-1; no definite D call. Germline CDR1 is MGHDK and CDR2 is SYGVNS. The CDR3 covers 13 residues. The CDR3 protein is CAGSELGRNEQFF. In DNA, the CDR3 is TGTGCCGGCAGTGAATTGGGAAGGAATGAGCAGTTCTTC.

This chain links TRBV15 with TRBJ2-3; no definite D call. Trimming took 7 bases from V and 9 from J, leaving 20 bases between them. This CDR3 contains 14 residues. Germline V lookup: CDR1 LNHNV, CDR2 YYDKDF (reference sequence). CDR3: CATNSPGDTVTQYF. Here the CDR3 DNA reads TGTGCCACCAACAGTCCCGGAGACACCGTAACGCAGTATTTT. The full variable domain, completed using reference TRBV15 and TRBJ2-3, is DAMVIQNPRYQVTQFGKPVTLSCSQTLNHNVMYWYQQKSSQAPKLLFHYYDKDFNNEADTPDNFQSRRPNTSFCFLDIRSPGLGDTAMYLCATNSPGDTVTQYFGPGTRLTVL.

The chain joins TRBV11-1 to TRBJ2-5; D could derive from TRBD1 or TRBD2 (6 bases each). CDR1 and CDR2 from the germline V gene are SGHAT and FQDESV (reference sequence). The CDR3 length is 12 residues. The V end was cut by 8 bases, the J end by 11 bases, with 18 bases between. The CDR3 loop is CASGGQGMEQYF. As DNA, the CDR3 is TGTGCCAGCGGGGGGCAGGGGATGGAGCAGTACTTC.

The CDR3 sequence is CASSLSADSFSYEQYF. DNA of the CDR3: TGTGCCAGCAGTTTATCGGCGGACAGTTTCTCCTACGAGCAGTACTTC. The V gene is TRBV27, the J gene TRBJ2-7, with a possible D match to TRBD1 (6 bases). Germline loops: CDR1 MNHEY, CDR2 SMNVEV (reference sequence). The CDR3 loop spans 16 amino acids. V was pared by 0 bases and J by 0 bases, with 12 bases between.

The chain recombines TRBV7-3 with TRBJ2-1, with TRBD2 matching 9 bases. The assigned J gene may be wrong: the sequence end matches TRBJ2-7 better. The CDR3 has 16 amino acids. Germline CDR1 SGHTA, CDR2 FQGTGA. The CDR3 spells CASAPRGGSDYNEQYF. CDR3 DNA: TGTGCCAGCGCCCCGCGGGGGGGGTCAGACTACAATGAGCAGTACTTC.

Comment on this clonotype: One end of the junction does not line up with germline, which may come from a read error. The V call is TRBV12-5, the J call TRBJ2-7; 13 bases line up with TRBD2. The CDR3 runs 17 residues. Germline assignment: CDR1 LGHNT and CDR2 FRNRAP. CDR3 in DNA: TGTACTAGTGGTTTGCCAAGGACTAGCGGGAGCTCCTACGAGCAGTACTTC. Translated, it gives CTSGLPRTSGSSYEQYF.